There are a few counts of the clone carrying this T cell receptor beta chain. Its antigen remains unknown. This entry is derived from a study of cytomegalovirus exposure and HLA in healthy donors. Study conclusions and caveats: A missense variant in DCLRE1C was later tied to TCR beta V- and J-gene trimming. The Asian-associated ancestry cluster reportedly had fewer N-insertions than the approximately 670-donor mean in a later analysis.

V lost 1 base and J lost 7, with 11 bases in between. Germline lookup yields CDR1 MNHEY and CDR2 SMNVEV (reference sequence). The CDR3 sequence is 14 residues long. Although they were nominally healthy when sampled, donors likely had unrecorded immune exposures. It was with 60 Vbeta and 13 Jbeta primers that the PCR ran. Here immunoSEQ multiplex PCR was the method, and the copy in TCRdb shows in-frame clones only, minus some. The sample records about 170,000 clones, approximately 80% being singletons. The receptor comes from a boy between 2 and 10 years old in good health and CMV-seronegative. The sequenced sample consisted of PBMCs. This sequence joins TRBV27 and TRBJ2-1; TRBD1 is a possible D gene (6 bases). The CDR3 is CASSLFFRGNEQFF. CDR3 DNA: TGTGCCAGCAGTTTATTCTTCAGGGGAAATGAGCAGTTCTTC.